Listed below are T cell receptor beta chains from one sample, sequenced in a study of blood T cells in healthy people across ages. TCRdb reanalysed the 5' RACE reads using MiXCR and keeps one entry per CDR3 protein. This sample carries around 900,000 distinct CDR3 sequences, about 30% of them seen once, and the ten largest clones take 17%. Sequenced sample: blood. The receptors shown here come from an elderly woman in good health. Each CDR3 is given with its conserved first and last residue. The D gene is left open where the match is weak. A clone size is listed for some rows: how often the clone was seen (once, few, many), or a class if it is expanded.

cdr3_nt cdr3_aa clone_size j_call v_call d_call
TGCAGTGCTAGAGATAAATCAGATACGCAGTATTTT CSARDKSDTQYF NA TRBJ2-3 TRBV20-1 NA
TGTGCCAGCAGCTTTTTAGAGGGTGTCCAAATGTTCTTC CASSFLEGVQMFF NA TRBJ2-1 TRBV7-9 NA
TGTGCCAGCAGCCCTCAAACAGGCCCCTACGAGCAGTACTTC CASSPQTGPYEQYF NA TRBJ2-7 TRBV10-3 NA
TGTGCCAGCAGTTACAACTCCTATAATTCACCCCTCCACTTT CASSYNSYNSPLHF few TRBJ1-6 TRBV6-6 NA
TGCAGTGTCCGATCGGGCAGTAGCTCCTACGAGCAGTACTTC CSVRSGSSSYEQYF NA TRBJ2-7 TRBV20-1 NA
TGTGCCAGCACCACAGGGATCTCCTACAATGAGCAGTTCTTC CASTTGISYNEQFF NA TRBJ2-1 TRBV3-1 NA
TGTGCCAGCAGTTCTGACGACTACGAGCAGTACTTC CASSSDDYEQYF NA TRBJ2-7 TRBV28 NA
TGTGCCAGCAGCGCCCCCCGCGGGGGGATGGAGACCCAGTACTTC CASSAPRGGMETQYF many TRBJ2-5 TRBV7-9 TRBD2
TGTGCCAGCAGTTACCAGGGCCGACTAGCGAGGGGTTACGAGCAGTACTTC CASSYQGRLARGYEQYF few TRBJ2-7 TRBV6-2/TRBV6-3 TRBD2
TGTGCCAGCAGCTTCGGGTCGACTGGAAACACCATATATTTT CASSFGSTGNTIYF NA TRBJ1-3 TRBV11-2 NA
TGTGCCAGCAGACACGGACAGGCGGATAGCTACACCTTC CASRHGQADSYTF many TRBJ1-2 TRBV27 TRBD1
TGCGCCAGCAGCTTGGACGGACAACTCCAAGAGACCCAGTACTTC CASSLDGQLQETQYF NA TRBJ2-5 TRBV5-1 NA
TGTGCCAGCAGCTGGAGCGGGGGGGTCGAGCAGTTCTTC CASSWSGGVEQFF few TRBJ2-1 TRBV11-3 TRBD2
TGTGCCAGCAGCCGTACAGGTTATCAGCCCCAGCATTTT CASSRTGYQPQHF many TRBJ1-5 TRBV7-2 NA
TGCGCCAGCAGCCAGCAGGCGGTTAACACTGAAGCTTTCTTT CASSQQAVNTEAFF NA TRBJ1-1 TRBV4-1 NA
TGTGCCAGCAGTTACGAACAAACTCAGCCCCAGCATTTT CASSYEQTQPQHF NA TRBJ1-5 TRBV6-5 NA
TGTGCCAGCAGTATGACAGTTGGGGACTATGGCTACACCTTC CASSMTVGDYGYTF many TRBJ1-2 TRBV28 NA
TGTGCCAGCTCACCTCAAAGGACTAGCGGGGGGCCGAGCTCCTACAATGAGCAGTTCTTC CASSPQRTSGGPSSYNEQFF few TRBJ2-1 TRBV18 TRBD2
TGTGCCAGCACCTCGGTCGCGCGTGGGGCTGAGCAGTTCTTC CASTSVARGAEQFF many TRBJ2-1 TRBV6-5 NA
TGCGCCAGCAGCAACCTAGGAGGGAAAGGCACAGATACGCAGTATTTT CASSNLGGKGTDTQYF many TRBJ2-3 TRBV10-1 NA
TGCAGCGTCTCCGGGACAGGGCGGGATCAGCCCCAGCATTTT CSVSGTGRDQPQHF many TRBJ1-5 TRBV29-1 TRBD1
TGTGCCAGCAGCATGCCCGGGACAGGGCAGGATGGCAACACCTTC CASSMPGTGQDGNTF NA TRBJ1-2 TRBV7-2 TRBD1
TGCAGTGCTAGAGTGCACAGGGGTCAGACTAGAGGTTTTTCGGACTCCTACGAGCAGTACTTC CSARVHRGQTRGFSDSYEQYF NA TRBJ2-7 TRBV20-1 NA
TGTGCCTGGAACACTCCCCCCGGTCCGCAGTATTTT CAWNTPPGPQYF NA TRBJ2-3 TRBV30 NA
TGTGCCAGCAGCTTGGGTAGGGGGCGAAGTAATGAAAAACTGTTTTTT CASSLGRGRSNEKLFF NA TRBJ1-4 TRBV5-6 TRBD1
TGTGCCAGCTCAAACCAGGCTGGGGAAGAGCAGTACTTC CASSNQAGEEQYF many TRBJ2-7 TRBV18 NA
TGCGCCAGCAGTGAGTCCAGGATAGCCGGAGAGACCCAGTACTTC CASSESRIAGETQYF many TRBJ2-5 TRBV10-1 NA
TGCGCCAGCAGCTTGAGGTCGCTAGCGGGGCCCGGTGAGCAGTTCTTC CASSLRSLAGPGEQFF NA TRBJ2-1 TRBV5-1 TRBD2
TGTGCCAGCAGTGAAGCGGGGACAGCCATATCCTACGAGCAGTACTTC CASSEAGTAISYEQYF many TRBJ2-7 TRBV6-1 TRBD1
TGTGCCAGCAGCAGGCTTGAGGTTGGCAGGGGGGAAAATCAGCCCCAGCATTTT CASSRLEVGRGENQPQHF NA TRBJ1-5 TRBV5-5 TRBD1
TGTGCCAGCAGCCAGACACCCCAGGGGGGCTACACCTTC CASSQTPQGGYTF many TRBJ1-2 TRBV3-1 NA
TGTGCCAGCAGTGACAGGGCCCTCTCCTACGAGCAGTACTTC CASSDRALSYEQYF many TRBJ2-7 TRBV6-1 NA
TGTGCCAGCAGCCCGTGGGGGGGAAGCACAGATACGCAGTATTTT CASSPWGGSTDTQYF many TRBJ2-3 TRBV7-8 TRBD2
TGTGCCATCAGTGATCTAGGCTCCTACAATGAGCAGTTCTTC CAISDLGSYNEQFF NA TRBJ2-1 TRBV10-3 NA
TGTGCCAGCAGTCCCAACTCCTACGAGCAGTACTTC CASSPNSYEQYF NA TRBJ2-7 TRBV7-2 NA
TGTGCCAGCAGTCCCCCAGGGCTTCGGAGCTCACCCCTCCACTTT CASSPPGLRSSPLHF many TRBJ1-6 TRBV28 NA
TGCGCCAGCAGCCCGCAGGCGGGTAACTATGGCTACACCTTC CASSPQAGNYGYTF many TRBJ1-2 TRBV5-1 NA
TGTGCCAGCAGTTGGGGGACAGGCGGGAGCACTGAAGCTTTCTTT CASSWGTGGSTEAFF few TRBJ1-1 TRBV12-3/TRBV12-4 TRBD1
TGTGCCAGCTCACCCGACCTAAACAGGGCCTATGGCTACACCTTC CASSPDLNRAYGYTF NA TRBJ1-2 TRBV18 NA
TGTGCCAGCAGCTTCACCAGGACCTTACTCTCTGGGGCCAACGTCCTGACTTTC CASSFTRTLLSGANVLTF NA TRBJ2-6 TRBV7-9 NA
TGCGCCAGCAGTGAGTCCGGGGGGGGGACCCAGTACTTC CASSESGGGTQYF NA TRBJ2-5 TRBV10-1 TRBD2
TGTGCCAGCAGCCAGGGGTCCTTTAATTCACCCCTCCACTTT CASSQGSFNSPLHF few TRBJ1-6 TRBV7-9 NA
TGTGCCAGCAGTTACTGGGGGCAAACTGAAGCTTTCTTT CASSYWGQTEAFF NA TRBJ1-1 TRBV6-6 NA
TGCAGTGCTAGTCGGCTGGGGGGGGCTGGAAGCAATCAGCCCCAGCATTTT CSASRLGGAGSNQPQHF many TRBJ1-5 TRBV20-1 NA
TGTGCCAGCAGATCCATCGGGCGCAGGGGCACAGATACGCAGTATTTT CASRSIGRRGTDTQYF many TRBJ2-3 TRBV6-5 NA
TGTGCCAGCAGTATAATCGGATCGGGCTATGGCTACACCTTC CASSIIGSGYGYTF NA TRBJ1-2 TRBV27 NA
TGTGCCAGCTGGACAGCTCTGTACAATGAGCAGTTCTTC CASWTALYNEQFF NA TRBJ2-1 TRBV12-3/TRBV12-4 NA